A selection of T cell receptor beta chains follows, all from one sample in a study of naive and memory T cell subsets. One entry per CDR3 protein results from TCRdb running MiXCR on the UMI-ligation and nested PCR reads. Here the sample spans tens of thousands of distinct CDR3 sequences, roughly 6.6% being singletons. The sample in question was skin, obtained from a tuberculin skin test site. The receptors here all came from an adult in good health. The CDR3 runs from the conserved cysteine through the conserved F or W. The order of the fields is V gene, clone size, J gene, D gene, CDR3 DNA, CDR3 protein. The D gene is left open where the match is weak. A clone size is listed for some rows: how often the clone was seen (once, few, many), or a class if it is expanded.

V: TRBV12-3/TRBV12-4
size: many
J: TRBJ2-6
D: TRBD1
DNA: TGTGCCAGCAGTCGAAAGGGACAGCACTCTGGGGCCAACGTCCTGACTTTC
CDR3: CASSRKGQHSGANVLTF

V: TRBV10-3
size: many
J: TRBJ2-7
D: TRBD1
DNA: TGTGCCACAAACCGGGACAGGGGATCCCACGAGCAGTACTTC
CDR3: CATNRDRGSHEQYF

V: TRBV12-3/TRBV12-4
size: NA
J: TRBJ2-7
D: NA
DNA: TGTGCCAGCAGTGCCCCGGGATACGAGCAGTACTTC
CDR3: CASSAPGYEQYF

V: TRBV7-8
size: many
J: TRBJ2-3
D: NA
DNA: TGTGCCACCGGAATAGCGGTAGATACGCAGTATTTT
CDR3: CATGIAVDTQYF

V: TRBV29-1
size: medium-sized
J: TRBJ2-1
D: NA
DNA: TGCAGCGTTGAACCTACGGGATTCGGTGAGCAGTTCTTC
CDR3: CSVEPTGFGEQFF

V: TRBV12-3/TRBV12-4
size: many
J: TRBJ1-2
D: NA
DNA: TGTGCCAGCAGTTTCGGGACCATCTATGGCTACACCTTC
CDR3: CASSFGTIYGYTF

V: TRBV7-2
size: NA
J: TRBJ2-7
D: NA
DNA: TGTGCCAGCAGCCTCCCAGCCCCAGGGAACGAGCAGTACTTC
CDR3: CASSLPAPGNEQYF

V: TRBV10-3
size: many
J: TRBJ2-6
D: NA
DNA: TGTGCCATCAGCTCCCAGGTCCCATCTGGGGCCAACGTCCTGACTTTC
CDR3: CAISSQVPSGANVLTF

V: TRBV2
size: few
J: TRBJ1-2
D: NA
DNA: TGTGCCAGCTCTATTCAGGGATCCTATGGCTACACCTTC
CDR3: CASSIQGSYGYTF

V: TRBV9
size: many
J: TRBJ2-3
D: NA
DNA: TGTGCCAGCAGCGTTACTAGCAGTGGGGGCACAGATACGCAGTATTTT
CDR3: CASSVTSSGGTDTQYF

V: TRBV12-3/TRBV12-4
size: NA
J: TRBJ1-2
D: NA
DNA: TGTGCCAGCAGTTTACGTGCAGGGGCATATGGCGACACCTTC
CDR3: CASSLRAGAYGDTF

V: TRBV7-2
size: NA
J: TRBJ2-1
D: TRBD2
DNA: TGTGCCAGCAGCTTAGTAGGGCGGGGGGGTCCGTACAATGAGCAGTTCTTC
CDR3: CASSLVGRGGPYNEQFF

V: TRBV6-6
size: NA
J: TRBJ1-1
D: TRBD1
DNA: TGTGCCAGCAGTAAGACAGGGGCTACGAACACTGAAGCTTTCTTT
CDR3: CASSKTGATNTEAFF

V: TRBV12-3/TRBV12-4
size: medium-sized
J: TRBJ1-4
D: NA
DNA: TGTGCCAGCAGTTTACAGGGAAGGACTAATGAAAAACTGTTTTTT
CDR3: CASSLQGRTNEKLFF

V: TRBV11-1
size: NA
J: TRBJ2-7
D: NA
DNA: TGTGCCAGCAGCTCTAGATACACCTACGAGCAGTACTTC
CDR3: CASSSRYTYEQYF

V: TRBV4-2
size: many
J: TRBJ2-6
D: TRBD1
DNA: TGTGCCAGCAGCCTCCAGTTGTGGGACAGGGGGCTAGGTGGGGCCAACGTCCTGACTTTC
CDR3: CASSLQLWDRGLGGANVLTF

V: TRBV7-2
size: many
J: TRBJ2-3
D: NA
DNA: TGTGCCAGCAGCCAAGGGCCCCCAACAGATACGCAGTATTTT
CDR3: CASSQGPPTDTQYF

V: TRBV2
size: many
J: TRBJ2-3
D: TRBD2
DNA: TGTGCCAGCAGTGAAGCATGGGCGGGGGACACAGATACGCAGTATTTT
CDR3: CASSEAWAGDTDTQYF

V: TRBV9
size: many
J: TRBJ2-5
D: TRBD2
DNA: TGTGCCAGCAGCGTAGAGGTGGGACTAGCGCAGACCCAGTACTTC
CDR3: CASSVEVGLAQTQYF

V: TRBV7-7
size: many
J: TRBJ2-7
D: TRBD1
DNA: TGTGCCAGCAGCTTGGACAGGGAATCCTACGAGCAGTACTTC
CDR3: CASSLDRESYEQYF

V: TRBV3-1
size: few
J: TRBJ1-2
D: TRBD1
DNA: TGTGCCAGCAGCCAATCAGGACAGGGGGATGGCTACACCTTC
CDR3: CASSQSGQGDGYTF

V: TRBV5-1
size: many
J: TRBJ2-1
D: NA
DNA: TGCGCCAGCAGCTTGATCCGCTACAATGAGCAGTTCTTC
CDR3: CASSLIRYNEQFF

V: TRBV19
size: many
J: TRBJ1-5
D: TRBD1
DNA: TGTGCCAGTACCCCCCGGGGACAGGGGGCTCACCTTGGTCAGCCCCAGCATTTT
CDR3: CASTPRGQGAHLGQPQHF

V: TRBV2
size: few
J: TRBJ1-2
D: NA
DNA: TGTGCCAGCAGTGAGGTCCCCGGGACCTATGGCTACACCTTC
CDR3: CASSEVPGTYGYTF

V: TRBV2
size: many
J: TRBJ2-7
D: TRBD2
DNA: TGTGCCAGCGAGAAAGCGGGGGACTTATACGAGCAGTACTTC
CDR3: CASEKAGDLYEQYF

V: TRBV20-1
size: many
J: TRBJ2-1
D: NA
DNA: TGCAGTGCTAGAAGAGGAGAGGCCCATAACCGTTACAATGAGCAGTTCTTC
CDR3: CSARRGEAHNRYNEQFF

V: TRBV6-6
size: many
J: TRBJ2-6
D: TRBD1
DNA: TGTGCCAGCATTAACAGGGGCTCTGGGGCCAACGTCCTGACTTTC
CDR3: CASINRGSGANVLTF

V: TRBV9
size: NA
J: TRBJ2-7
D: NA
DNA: TGTGCCAGCAGCCCCCGCTCGCGGTTCCCTTTAACCTACGAGCAGTACTTC
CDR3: CASSPRSRFPLTYEQYF

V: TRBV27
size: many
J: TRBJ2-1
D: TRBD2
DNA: TGTGCCAGCAGTACGACTAGCGGGGGCGGTGAGCAGTTCTTC
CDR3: CASSTTSGGGEQFF

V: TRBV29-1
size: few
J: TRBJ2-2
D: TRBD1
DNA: TGCAGCGCCCAGACAGGGGCATACACCGGGGAGCTGTTTTTT
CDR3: CSAQTGAYTGELFF

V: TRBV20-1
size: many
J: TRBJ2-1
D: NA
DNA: TGCAGTGCTCTCATGGGGGGAAAGCATGAGCAGTTCTTC
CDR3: CSALMGGKHEQFF

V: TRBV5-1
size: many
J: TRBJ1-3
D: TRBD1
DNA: TGCGCCAGCAGCTTGCCTGACAGGGGGCGAGGAAACACCATATATTTT
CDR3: CASSLPDRGRGNTIYF

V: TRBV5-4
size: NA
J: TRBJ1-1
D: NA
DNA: TGTGCCAGCAGCTTGGATCTGGAAGCTTTCTTT
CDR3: CASSLDLEAFF

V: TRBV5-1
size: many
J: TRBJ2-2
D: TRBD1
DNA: TGCGCCAGCAGCTGGACAGGGGGTCTCACCGGGGAGCTGTTTTTT
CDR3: CASSWTGGLTGELFF

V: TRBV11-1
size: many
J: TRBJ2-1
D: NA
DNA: TGTGCCAGCAGCCAGCTGCGGGAGCAGTTCTTC
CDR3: CASSQLREQFF

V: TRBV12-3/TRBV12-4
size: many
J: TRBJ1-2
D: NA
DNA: TGTGCCAGCAGTCCCCTGAGTGGACCTGGAGGGTACTATGGCTACACCTTC
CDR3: CASSPLSGPGGYYGYTF

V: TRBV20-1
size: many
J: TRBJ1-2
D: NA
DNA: TGCAGTGCTAGACAGTATTTAAATGGCTACACCTTC
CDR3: CSARQYLNGYTF

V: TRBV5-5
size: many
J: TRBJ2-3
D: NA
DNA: TGTGCCAGCAGCTTCCCCGGACAACGCACAGATACGCAGTATTTT
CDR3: CASSFPGQRTDTQYF

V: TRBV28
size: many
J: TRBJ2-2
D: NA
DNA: TGTGGAGGGGCGGGTTCGAACACCGGGGAGCTGTTTTTT
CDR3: CGGAGSNTGELFF

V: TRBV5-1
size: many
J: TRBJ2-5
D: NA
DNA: TGCGCCAGCAGCTTGGCTTCCTCAGAGACCCAGTACTTC
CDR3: CASSLASSETQYF

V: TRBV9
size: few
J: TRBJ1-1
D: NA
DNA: TGTGCCAGCAGAAAAACCCCAGTGGCGGGAGCTTTCTTT
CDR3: CASRKTPVAGAFF

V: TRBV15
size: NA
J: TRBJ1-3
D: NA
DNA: TGTGCCACCAGCAGAGATAGGTCCTACCCTGGAAACACCATATATTTT
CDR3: CATSRDRSYPGNTIYF

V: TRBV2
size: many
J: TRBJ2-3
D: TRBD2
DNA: TGTGCCAGCAGGCAAACTAGCGGGGGTATCACAGATACGCAGTATTTT
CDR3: CASRQTSGGITDTQYF

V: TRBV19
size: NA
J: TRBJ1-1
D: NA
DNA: TGTGCCAGTCTGATCCGATCGGCTGGAGCGACTGAAGCTTTCTTT
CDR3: CASLIRSAGATEAFF

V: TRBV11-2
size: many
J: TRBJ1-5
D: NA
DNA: TGTGCCAGCAGCCAAGGGGGGGGGAATCAGCCCCAGCATTTT
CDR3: CASSQGGGNQPQHF

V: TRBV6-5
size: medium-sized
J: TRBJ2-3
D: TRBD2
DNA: TGTGCCAGCAGTTACTCGGGGGGGGGCACAGATACGCAGTATTTT
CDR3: CASSYSGGGTDTQYF

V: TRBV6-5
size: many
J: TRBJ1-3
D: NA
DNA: TGTGCCAGCCAAGTCGGCTCTGGAAACACCATATATTTT
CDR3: CASQVGSGNTIYF

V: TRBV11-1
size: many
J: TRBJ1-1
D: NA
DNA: TGTGCCAGCAGCTTAGGTCCTATGAACACTGAAGCTTTCTTT
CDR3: CASSLGPMNTEAFF

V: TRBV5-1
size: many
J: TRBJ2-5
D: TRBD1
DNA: TGCGCCAGCAGCTTGTCAGGGGGCGAGACCCAGTACTTC
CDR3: CASSLSGGETQYF

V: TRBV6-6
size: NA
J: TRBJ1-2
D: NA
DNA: TGTGCCAGCAATCAAGGGGGGACCAACTATGGCTACACCTTC
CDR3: CASNQGGTNYGYTF

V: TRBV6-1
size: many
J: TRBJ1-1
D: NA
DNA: TGTTCCAGCGTCTGGCTCGGGGACACTGAAGCTTTCTTT
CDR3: CSSVWLGDTEAFF

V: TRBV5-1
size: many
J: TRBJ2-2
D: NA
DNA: TGCGCCAGCAGCTTACAGGACACCGGGGAGCTGTTTTTT
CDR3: CASSLQDTGELFF

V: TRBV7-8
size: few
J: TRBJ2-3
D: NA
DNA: TGTGCCAGTGGAGACTATATCAGAGATACGCAGTATTTT
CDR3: CASGDYIRDTQYF

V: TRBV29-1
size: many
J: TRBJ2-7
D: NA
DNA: TGCAGCGTTATGGACAGAAGAACCTACGAGCAGTACTTC
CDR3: CSVMDRRTYEQYF

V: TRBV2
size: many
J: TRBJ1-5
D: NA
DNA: TGTGCCAGCACAAAAGGGGATAGCAATCAGCCCCAGCATTTT
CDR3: CASTKGDSNQPQHF

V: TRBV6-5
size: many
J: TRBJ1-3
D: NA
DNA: TGTGCCAGCAGACCGACAAGGACTGGAAACACCATATATTTT
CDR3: CASRPTRTGNTIYF

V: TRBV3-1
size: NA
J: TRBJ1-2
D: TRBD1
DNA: TGTGCCAGCAGCCAAGTAAGACAGGGGGCAGGAGGCTACACCTTC
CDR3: CASSQVRQGAGGYTF

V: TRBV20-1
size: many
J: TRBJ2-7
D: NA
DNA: TGCAGTGCTAGAGTCGGGGGCAGGGAGCAGTACTTC
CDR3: CSARVGGREQYF

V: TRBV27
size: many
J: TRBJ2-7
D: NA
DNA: TGTGCCAGCAGTCCCCGGTGGGCCTACGAGCAGTACTTC
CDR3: CASSPRWAYEQYF